The TCR beta chain under discussion was sequenced for a study of Graves' ophthalmopathy and Graves' hyperthyroidism. Across the study: Hyperthyroidism qualified as stable when ophthalmopathy did not develop within 18 months of follow-up. The study's findings and limits: Most thyroid-expanded clonotypes exceeding 0.001 frequency were also found in blood.

For repertoire sequencing, the TCR beta CDR3 regions were amplified from RNA transcripts. An opening RT-PCR round employed HTBI primers and preceded a second-round multiplex PCR. Using its own MiXCR run on the multiplex PCR reads, TCRdb lists one record per CDR3 protein. The table lists 560,000 or so distinct CDR3 sequences, roughly 40% of them singletons, with about 4.2% in the top ten. The CDR3 is 14 amino acids. V lost 5 bases, J lost 7 bases, and 8 bases stayed unmatched. The V gene's germline CDR1 is WNHNN and CDR2 SYGVQD (reference sequence). This clonotype has at least ten counts. Its antigen is as yet unknown.

The sequenced sample consisted of peripheral blood or thyroid tissue (not recorded which). The chain links TRBV10-1 to TRBJ1-3, with 7 bases aligning to TRBD1. The source of this sequence is an adult man with Graves' hyperthyroidism. CDR3 amino acids: CASSKTGIGNTIYF. The DNA of the CDR3 is TGCGCCAGCAGTAAGACAGGGATCGGGAACACCATATATTTT.